The 13 T cell receptor beta chains in this list originate from one sample, sequenced in a study of response to subunit inactivated influenza vaccine. Each CDR3 protein gets one entry after TCRdb re-called the RT-PCR reads with MiXCR. The table shows 590,000 or so distinct CDR3 sequences, with around 15% occurring only once. The sample consisted of PBMCs from blood, taken 14 days before vaccination. Receptors were obtained from a man in his fifties who received an inactivated influenza vaccine.

The table lists this clonotype with a few counts. This rearrangement joins TRBV12-3 or TRBV12-4 to TRBJ2-7, with D perhaps matching TRBD1 or TRBD2 (5 bases each). Between the trimmed V and J ends, which lost 6 bases and 9 bases, there was a span of 15 bases. There are 12 residues in the CDR3. CDR3 DNA: TGTGCCAGCAGGGGGACGACTAAGGTGCAGTACTTC. This codes for CASRGTTKVQYF.

The chain has TRBV5-5 and TRBJ2-5; 9 bases line up with TRBD2. The length of the CDR3 is 17 residues. Germline V gene lookup returns CDR1 SGHKS and CDR2 YYEKEE (reference sequence). J was trimmed by 5 bases and V by 0 bases; bases with no gene match: 11. CDR3 in amino acids: CASSLGAWRGGEETQYF. The CDR3 DNA reads as TGTGCCAGCAGCTTGGGTGCTTGGCGGGGGGGAGAGGAGACCCAGTACTTC. The full variable domain, rest sourced from reference TRBV5-5 and TRBJ2-5, is DAGVTQSPTHLIKTRGQQVTLRCSPISGHKSVSWYQQVLGQGPQFIFQYYEKEERGRGNFPDRFSARQFPNYSSELNVNALLLGDSALYLCASSLGAWRGGEETQYFGPGTRLLVL.

J is TRBJ2-2 and V is TRBV4-2, with TRBD1 matching over 8 bases. V trimming: 4 bases; J trimming: 6 bases; junction bases outside the gene matches: 13. The CDR3 is made up of 17 amino acids. Germline CDR1 LGHNA, CDR2 YNFKEQ. CDR3 protein: CASSPGVPGGWAGELFF. CDR3 DNA sequence: TGTGCCAGCAGCCCCGGAGTCCCAGGGGGCTGGGCCGGGGAGCTGTTTTTT.

This clonotype appeared many times. V usage is TRBV5-1 and J usage is TRBJ2-7, with a weak D call TRBD2 (6 bases). Trimming left V 0 bases short and J 6 bases short, with 10 bases between. This CDR3 contains 13 residues. Germline V lookup: CDR1 SGHRS, CDR2 YFSETQ. CDR3: CASSLVWGGEQYF. CDR3 coding DNA: TGCGCCAGCAGCTTGGTTTGGGGAGGCGAGCAGTACTTC. Based on the CDR3 plus reference TRBV5-1 and TRBJ2-7, the full variable domain is KAGVTQTPRYLIKTRGQQVTLSCSPISGHRSVSWYQQTPGQGLQFLFEYFSETQRNKGNFPGRFSGRQFSNSRSEMNVSTLELGDSALYLCASSLVWGGEQYFGPGTRLTVT.

This clonotype was recorded a few times. CDR3 protein: CASSLAPRGAGYTF. CDR3 nucleotide sequence: TGTGCCAGCAGCTTAGCCCCCAGGGGGGCCGGCTACACCTTC. The chain links TRBV11-2 to TRBJ1-2, with TRBD1 identical over 7 bases. There are 14 residues in the CDR3. V shed 1 base and J 8 bases; nucleotides not matched to a gene: 7. The germline gives CDR1 SGHAT, CDR2 FQNNGV.

In its sample, this clonotype was seen once. At one end, the junction sequence differs from germline, possibly due to a read error. The chain joins TRBV5-1 to TRBJ2-5; tentative D call: TRBD2 (6 bases). The CDR3 runs 15 residues. Germline loops: CDR1 SGHRS, CDR2 YFSETQ. In nucleotides, the CDR3 is TGCGCCAGCAGCTTTCGGGGCGGGAACGAAGAGACCCACTACTTC. Its protein product is CASSFRGGNEETHYF.

The chain carries TRBV21-1 and TRBJ2-6; the table assigns TRBD1, which was not confirmed against the DNA. TRBV21-1 is tagged as a pseudogene. The CDR3 contains 18 residues. The CDR3: CASSKGWDSPSGANVLTF. The CDR3 nucleotides read TGTGCCAGCAGCAAAGGTTGGGACAGCCCGTCTGGGGCCAACGTCCTGACTTTC.

This chain uses TRBV7-8 with TRBJ2-1; no definite D call. Germline V gene lookup returns CDR1 SGHVS and CDR2 FQNEAQ. V shed 1 base and J shed 5 bases, with 12 bases lying between them. The CDR3 consists of 15 residues. DNA for the CDR3: TGTGCCAGCAGCTTAGTGACACGGAAGGACAATGAGCAGTTCTTC. Protein product: CASSLVTRKDNEQFF.

This clonotype showed up just a few times. The rearrangement links TRBV5-6 to TRBJ2-1; 11 positions agree with TRBD2. CDR1 is SGHDT, CDR2 YYEEEE, per germline. The CDR3 extends over 20 amino acids. V dropped 0 bases and J dropped 4; count of bases not matched to a gene: 15. CDR3 DNA sequence: TGTGCCAGCAGCTTGGGGGGGACTAGCGGAACCACTGGGGATTACAATGAGCAGTTCTTC. It specifies CASSLGGTSGTTGDYNEQFF.

J is TRBJ1-4 and V is TRBV7-2; no reliable D call. CDR1 and CDR2 (germline): SGHTA, FQGNSA. The V and J ends lost 5 bases and 2 bases respectively, with 9 bases between them. The CDR3 contains 14 residues. CDR3 sequence: CASSIPPTNEKLFF. The CDR3 DNA follows: TGTGCCAGCAGCATTCCCCCGACTAATGAAAAACTGTTTTTT.

This clonotype was seen more than once but under ten times. The rearrangement joins TRBV7-9 to TRBJ2-3, with D possibly TRBD2 on 6 matching bases. V lost 8 bases, J lost 2 bases, and 11 bases lay in between. Germline CDR1 SEHNR, CDR2 FQNEAQ (reference sequence). The CDR3 consists of 13 residues. This chain's CDR3 is CASPEGDTDTQYF. In nucleotides, the CDR3 is TGTGCCAGCCCGGAGGGCGACACAGATACGCAGTATTTT.

The genes are TRBV12-3 or TRBV12-4 and TRBJ1-1, with D possibly matching TRBD1 (6 bases). V shed 6 bases and J shed 1 base, with 12 bases lying between them. CDR3 length equals 14 residues. In nucleotides, the CDR3 is TGTGCCAGCAGCTGCGGACAGAGGAACACTGAAGCTTTCTTT. Translation: CASSCGQRNTEAFF.

This clonotype appeared many times. V usage is TRBV29-1 and J usage is TRBJ2-3; no reliable D call. The germline gives CDR1 SQVTM, CDR2 ANQGSEA. The CDR3 has 14 amino acids. The germline V and J ends were trimmed by 2 bases and 2 bases, with 11 bases remaining between them. CDR3: CSVERVLITDTQYF. The CDR3 region has the DNA TGCAGCGTTGAACGCGTCCTGATCACAGATACGCAGTATTTT.